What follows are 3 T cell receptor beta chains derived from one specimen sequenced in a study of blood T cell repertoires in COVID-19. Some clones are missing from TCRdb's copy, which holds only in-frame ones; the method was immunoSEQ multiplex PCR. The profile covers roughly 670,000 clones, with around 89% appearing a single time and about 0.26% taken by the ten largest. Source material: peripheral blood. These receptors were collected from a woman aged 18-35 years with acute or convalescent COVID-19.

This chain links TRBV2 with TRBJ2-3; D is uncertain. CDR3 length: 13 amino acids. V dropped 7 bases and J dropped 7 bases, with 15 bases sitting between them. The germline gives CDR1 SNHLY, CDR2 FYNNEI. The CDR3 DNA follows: TGTGCCAGCATCCGTCTAGTCAATAATACGCAGTATTTT. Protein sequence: CASIRLVNNTQYF. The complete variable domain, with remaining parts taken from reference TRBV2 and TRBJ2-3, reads EPEVTQTPSHQVTQMGQEVILRCVPISNHLYFYWYRQILGQKVEFLVSFYNNEISEKSEIFDDQFSVERPDGSNFTLKIRSTKLEDSAMYFCASIRLVNNTQYFGPGTRLTVL.

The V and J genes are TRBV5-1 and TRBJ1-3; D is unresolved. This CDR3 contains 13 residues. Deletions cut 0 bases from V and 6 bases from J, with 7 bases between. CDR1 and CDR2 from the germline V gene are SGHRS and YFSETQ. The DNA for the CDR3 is TGCGCCAGCAGCTTGGATATATTAAACACCATATATTTT. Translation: CASSLDILNTIYF.

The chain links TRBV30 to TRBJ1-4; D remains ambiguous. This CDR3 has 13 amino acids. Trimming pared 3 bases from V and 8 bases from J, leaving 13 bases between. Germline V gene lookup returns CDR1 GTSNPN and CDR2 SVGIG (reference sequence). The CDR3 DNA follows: TGTGCCTGGAGACCCCGAGTCGAAGAAAAACTGTTTTTT. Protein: CAWRPRVEEKLFF.